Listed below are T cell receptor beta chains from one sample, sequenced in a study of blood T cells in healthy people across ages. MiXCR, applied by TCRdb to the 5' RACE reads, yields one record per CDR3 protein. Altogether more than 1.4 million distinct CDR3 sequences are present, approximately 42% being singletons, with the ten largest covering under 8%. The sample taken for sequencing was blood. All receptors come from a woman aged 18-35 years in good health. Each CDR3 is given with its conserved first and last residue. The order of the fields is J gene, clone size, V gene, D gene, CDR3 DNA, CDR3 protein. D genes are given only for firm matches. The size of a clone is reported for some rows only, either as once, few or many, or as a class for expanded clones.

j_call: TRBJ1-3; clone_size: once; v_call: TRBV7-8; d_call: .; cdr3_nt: TGTGCCAGCAGCTTACCCCAGGGCGTTGTTGGAAACACCATATATTTT; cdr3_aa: CASSLPQGVVGNTIYF
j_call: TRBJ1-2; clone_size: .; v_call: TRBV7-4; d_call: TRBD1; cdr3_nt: TGTGCCAGCAGCTTACGGGACAGGGTTCGGGGCTACACCTTC; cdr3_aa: CASSLRDRVRGYTF
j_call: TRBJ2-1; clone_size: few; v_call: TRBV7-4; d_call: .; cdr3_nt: TGTGCCAGCAGCTTAGTAGTCTTCGGTCTAAAGGGGAAGGTCTCCTACAATGAGCAGTTCTTC; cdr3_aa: CASSLVVFGLKGKVSYNEQFF
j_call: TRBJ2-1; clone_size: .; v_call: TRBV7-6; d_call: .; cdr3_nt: TGTGCCAGCAGCTTAAATGCAGCTTACAATGAGCAGTTCTTC; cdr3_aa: CASSLNAAYNEQFF
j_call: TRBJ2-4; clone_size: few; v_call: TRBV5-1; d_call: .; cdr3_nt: TGCGCCAGCAGCTTTTCCGGGACAATCGACAAAAACATTCAGTACTTC; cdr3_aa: CASSFSGTIDKNIQYF
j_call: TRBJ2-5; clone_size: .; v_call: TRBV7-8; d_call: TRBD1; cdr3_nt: TGTGCCAGCAGCCCCGGGACAGCCGTAATAGAGACCCAGTACTTC; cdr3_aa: CASSPGTAVIETQYF
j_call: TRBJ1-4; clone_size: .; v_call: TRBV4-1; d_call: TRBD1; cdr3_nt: TGCGCCAGCAGCCCCTACACCGGGACAGGTGATGGAAAACTGTTTTTT; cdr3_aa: CASSPYTGTGDGKLFF
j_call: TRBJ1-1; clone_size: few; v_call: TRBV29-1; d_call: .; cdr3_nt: TGCAGCGCCAGATTAGCGGGAGCAGACACTGAAGCTTTCTTT; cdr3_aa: CSARLAGADTEAFF
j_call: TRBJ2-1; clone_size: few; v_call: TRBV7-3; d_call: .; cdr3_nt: TGTGCCAGCAGCTTCGACAGTATTTCCTACAATGAGCAGTTCTTC; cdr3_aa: CASSFDSISYNEQFF
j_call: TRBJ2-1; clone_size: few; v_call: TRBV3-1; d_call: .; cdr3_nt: TGTGCCAGCAGCCAAGGAAACAGGAATGAGCAGTTCTTC; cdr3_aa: CASSQGNRNEQFF
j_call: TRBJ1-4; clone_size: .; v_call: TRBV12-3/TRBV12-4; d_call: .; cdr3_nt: TGTGCCAGCAGTTGGGGGGGGCCTGAAAAACTGTTTTTT; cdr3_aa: CASSWGGPEKLFF
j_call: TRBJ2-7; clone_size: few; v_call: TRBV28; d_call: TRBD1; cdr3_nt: TGTGCCAGCAGCCCAGGACAGGTGGCCTACGAGCAGTACTTC; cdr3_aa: CASSPGQVAYEQYF
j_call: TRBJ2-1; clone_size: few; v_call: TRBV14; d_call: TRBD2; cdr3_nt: TGTGCCAGCAGCCCCGTTTGGAGCGGGAACTACAATGAGCAGTTCTTC; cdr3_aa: CASSPVWSGNYNEQFF
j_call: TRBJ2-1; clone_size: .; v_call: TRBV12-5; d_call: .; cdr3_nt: TGTGCTAGTGGTGTTGGTAGCAATGCTGAGCAGTTCTTC; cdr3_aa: CASGVGSNAEQFF
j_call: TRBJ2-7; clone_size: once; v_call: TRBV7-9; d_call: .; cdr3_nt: TGTGCCAGCAGCCCCCGGGACGGGGTTCAGCAGTACTTC; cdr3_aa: CASSPRDGVQQYF
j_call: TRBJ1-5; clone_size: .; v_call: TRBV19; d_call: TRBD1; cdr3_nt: TGTGCCAGTAGTATAGTCCGGACAGGGACGATCAATCAGCCCCAGCATTTT; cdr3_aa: CASSIVRTGTINQPQHF
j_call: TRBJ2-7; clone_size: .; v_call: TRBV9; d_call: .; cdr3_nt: TGTGCCAGCAGCGTAGAGGGGGGTACCACCTACAATGAGCAGTACTTC; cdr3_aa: CASSVEGGTTYNEQYF
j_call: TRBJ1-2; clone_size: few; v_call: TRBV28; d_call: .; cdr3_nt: TGTGGGACATTGAACTATGGCTACACCTTC; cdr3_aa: CGTLNYGYTF
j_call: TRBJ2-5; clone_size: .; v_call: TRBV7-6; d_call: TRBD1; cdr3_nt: TGTGCCAGCAGCCCCCGGACAGGGATGAGCCAAGAGACCCAGTACTTC; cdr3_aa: CASSPRTGMSQETQYF
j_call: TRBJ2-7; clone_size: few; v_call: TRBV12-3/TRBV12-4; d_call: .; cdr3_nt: TGTGCCAGCAGCCCTACTAGAATGGGCGGGGAGCAGTACTTC; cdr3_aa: CASSPTRMGGEQYF
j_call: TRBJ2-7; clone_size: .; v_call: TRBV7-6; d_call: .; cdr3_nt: TGTGCCAGCAGCTCCGAGGGGGTCTCCTACGAGCAGTACTTC; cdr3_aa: CASSSEGVSYEQYF
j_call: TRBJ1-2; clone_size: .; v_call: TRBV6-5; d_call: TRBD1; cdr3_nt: TGTGCCAGCAGTTCCTCCGGGACAGGGGGCTGGGGCTACACCTTC; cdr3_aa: CASSSSGTGGWGYTF
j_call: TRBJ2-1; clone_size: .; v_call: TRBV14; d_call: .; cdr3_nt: TGTGCCAGCAGCGAACAGACCTATCTTGGCGAGCAGTTCTTC; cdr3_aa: CASSEQTYLGEQFF
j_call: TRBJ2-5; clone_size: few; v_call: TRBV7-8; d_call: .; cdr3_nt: TGTGCCAGCAGCCCCCCGGAGCTGCGAGAGACCCAGTACTTC; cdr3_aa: CASSPPELRETQYF
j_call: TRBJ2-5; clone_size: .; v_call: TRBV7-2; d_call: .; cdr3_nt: TGTGCCAACAGCCTAGGTTTCCGCAAGACCCAGTACTTC; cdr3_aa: CANSLGFRKTQYF
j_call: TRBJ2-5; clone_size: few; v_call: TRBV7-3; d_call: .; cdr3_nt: TGTGCCAGCAGCTTACGATCGGGGGGCGGGGAGACCCAGTACTTC; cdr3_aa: CASSLRSGGGETQYF
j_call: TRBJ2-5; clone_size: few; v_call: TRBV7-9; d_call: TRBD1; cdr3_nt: TGTGCCAGCAGCGCACCGGGACAGGACCCCGGGCGGTACTTC; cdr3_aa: CASSAPGQDPGRYF